This passage covers 19 T cell receptor beta chains from one sample sequenced in a study of long-term antiretroviral therapy in people with HIV. It was version v3.0 of the immunoSEQ assay that was run at survey level. The method was immunoSEQ multiplex PCR; TCRdb's version includes in-frame clones alone and lacks a portion of them. The sample has about 7,200 clones, about 70% seen once. Sequencing was performed on unsorted PBMCs, taken approximately 0.9 years before starting antiretroviral therapy. The receptors here all came from a man aged 35 to 55 with HIV.

The chain has TRBV30 and TRBJ2-7; TRBD1 might be the D (5 bases). The CDR3 covers 12 residues. Deletions cut 3 bases from V and 7 bases from J, with 13 bases between. Germline V CDR1 and CDR2: GTSNPN, SVGIG (reference sequence). CDR3 in DNA: TGTGCCTGGAGAGCGTGGAAGGGGGAGCAGTACTTC. This gives the protein CAWRAWKGEQYF.

V usage is TRBV25-1 and J usage is TRBJ1-4; D ambiguous. The ends were cut back, 2 bases at V and 8 bases at J, with 18 bases in the middle. Germline V gives CDR1 MGHDK, CDR2 SYGVNS. CDR3 length: 16 residues. This chain's CDR3 is CASSEVGYQMVEKLFF. The CDR3 coding sequence is TGTGCCAGCAGTGAAGTCGGGTACCAAATGGTGGAAAAACTGTTTTTT.

The chain joins TRBV29-1 to TRBJ1-1; D might be TRBD1 (6 bases). Germline lookup yields CDR1 SQVTM and CDR2 ANQGSEA. The CDR3 is 13 amino acids. V was clipped by 4 bases and J by 4 bases, with 13 bases between them. The CDR3 is CSVARGAGTEAFF. The CDR3 DNA reads TGCAGCGTTGCGAGGGGGGCCGGCACTGAAGCTTTCTTT. The full variable domain, completed using reference TRBV29-1 and TRBJ1-1, is SAVISQKPSRDICQRGTSLTIQCQVDSQVTMMFWYRQQPGQSLTLIATANQGSEATYESGFVIDKFPISRPNLTFSTLTVSNMSPEDSSIYLCSVARGAGTEAFFGQGTRLTVV.

This chain joins TRBV4-3 and TRBJ2-7; D gene ambiguous. The germline V gene encodes CDR1 LGHNA and CDR2 YSLEER. Trimming pared 0 bases from V and 6 bases from J, leaving 12 bases between. This CDR3 spans 14 amino acids. CDR3 sequence reads: CASSQDSRHSEQYF. CDR3 bases: TGCGCCAGCAGCCAAGATAGTAGGCACTCCGAGCAGTACTTC.

This CDR3 is CAWSAHGAGELFF. The CDR3 coding sequence is TGTGCCTGGAGTGCCCACGGGGCCGGGGAGCTGTTTTTT. This chain connects TRBV30 to TRBJ2-2; D is possibly TRBD2 (5 bases). Germline CDR1 reads GTSNPN; CDR2 reads SVGIG (reference sequence). V gave up 1 base and J gave up 6 bases, with 9 bases separating them. The CDR3 has 13 amino acids.

This clone occurred a few times. The chain recombines TRBV6-1 with TRBJ2-2; D not certain. The germline V gene encodes CDR1 MNHNS and CDR2 SASEGT. This CDR3 region has 16 residues. Trimming removed 3 bases at V and 4 bases at J, with 15 bases between. The DNA of the CDR3 is TGTGCCAGCAGTGACGGCTTCGGGTTTCTCACCGGGGAGCTGTTTTTT. It codes for CASSDGFGFLTGELFF.

The chain links TRBV5-6 to TRBJ2-2; D unclear. This CDR3 is 15 amino acids long. V was pared by 4 bases and J by 0 bases, with 10 bases between. Germline CDR1 is SGHDT and CDR2 is YYEEEE. CDR3 protein: CASSALRTNTGELFF. The CDR3, as DNA: TGTGCCAGCAGCGCCCTACGGACGAACACCGGGGAGCTGTTTTTT.

This clone was seen just once. The rearrangement joins TRBV5-5 to TRBJ1-2, with 10 bases aligning to TRBD1. The V gene end was trimmed by 4 bases and the J gene end by 6 bases; junction bases not matched to a gene: 3. This CDR3 is 13 amino acids long. In germline, CDR1 is SGHKS, CDR2 YYEKEE (reference sequence). Here the CDR3 reads CASSVTGGDGYTF. In nucleotides, the CDR3 is TGTGCCAGCAGCGTGACAGGGGGCGATGGCTACACCTTC.

This sequence joins TRBV11-1 and TRBJ2-3; D may correspond to TRBD1 or TRBD2 (6 bases each). The CDR3 covers 15 residues. CDR1 and CDR2 from the germline V gene are SGHAT and FQDESV (reference sequence). Trimming removed 1 base at V and 5 bases at J, with 13 bases between. CDR3 loop: CASSLGGGREDTQYF. CDR3 coding DNA: TGTGCCAGCAGCTTAGGAGGGGGGCGTGAAGATACGCAGTATTTT.

V usage is TRBV28 and J usage is TRBJ1-6, with D possibly TRBD1 on 5 matching bases. Between the trimmed V and J ends, which lost 3 bases and 0 bases, there was a span of 12 bases. Germline CDR1 reads MDHEN; CDR2 reads SYDVKM. This CDR3 contains 17 residues. CDR3 region: CASSFQGLSSYNSPLHF. DNA of the CDR3: TGTGCCAGCAGTTTCCAGGGTCTGAGCTCCTATAATTCACCCCTCCACTTT.

The chain couples TRBV14 to TRBJ1-2; the D is unclear. CDR1 is SGHDN and CDR2 is FVKESK in the germline V gene. The CDR3 extends over 13 amino acids. V lost 3 bases to trimming and J lost 0 bases, with 5 bases between them. The CDR3 here is CASSQETNYGYTF. CDR3 coding DNA: TGTGCCAGCAGCCAGGAGACTAACTATGGCTACACCTTC.

The chain joins TRBV6-5 to TRBJ1-1; D is undetermined. With 4 bases removed from V and 5 bases from J, the gap between germline ends came to 11 bases. CDR1 and CDR2 (germline): MNHEY, SVGAGI. This CDR3 is built from 13 residues. CDR3 sequence reads: CASSFRRLTEAFF. The CDR3 DNA reads TGTGCCAGCAGTTTCAGGAGGCTTACTGAAGCTTTCTTT.

This clone is termed medium-sized. CDR3 in amino acids: CASRPARSSINEQFF. As DNA, the CDR3 is TGTGCCAGCAGACCCGCCCGGAGTAGCATCAATGAGCAGTTCTTC. The chain combines TRBV6-5 with TRBJ2-1; D is uncertain. The CDR3 runs to 15 residues. Germline V CDR1 and CDR2: MNHEY, SVGAGI. Trimming stripped 6 bases from V and 6 bases from J, with 18 bases between.

This rearrangement joins TRBV6-5 to TRBJ1-1; no definite D call. In germline, CDR1 is MNHEY, CDR2 SVGAGI. The CDR3 loop spans 15 amino acids. Trimming removed 1 base from V and 3 bases from J, with 12 bases in between. In nucleotides, the CDR3 is TGTGCCAGCAGTTACTTGAAGGGAAGGGACACTGAAGCTTTCTTT. Residues: CASSYLKGRDTEAFF.

This chain uses TRBV20-1 with TRBJ1-1; weak D call: TRBD1 (5 bases). This CDR3 spans 11 amino acids. The ends were cut back, 3 bases at V and 7 bases at J, with 9 bases in the middle. Germline loops: CDR1 DFQATT, CDR2 SNEGSKA (reference sequence). DNA for the CDR3: TGCAGTGCTAGCGGACAAGGTGAAGCTTTCTTT. Protein sequence: CSASGQGEAFF.

The rearrangement joins TRBV5-1 to TRBJ1-4; 9 positions agree with TRBD1. CDR3 size: 15 residues. The germline V gene encodes CDR1 SGHRS and CDR2 YFSETQ. V shed 3 bases and J 5 bases; nucleotides not matched to a gene: 5. The CDR3 DNA reads TGCGCCAGCAGCTCCCCCGGGACAGGGAATGAAAAACTGTTTTTT. Protein: CASSSPGTGNEKLFF.

This clone showed up just a few times. The chain carries TRBV30 and TRBJ1-6; D is unclear. This CDR3 is 14 amino acids long. CDR1 and CDR2 (germline): GTSNPN, SVGIG (reference sequence). Trimming pared 2 bases from V and 0 bases from J, leaving 5 bases between. Here the CDR3 reads CAWSQSSYNSPLHF. CDR3 sequence (DNA): TGTGCCTGGAGTCAGAGCTCCTATAATTCACCCCTCCACTTT.

In DNA, the CDR3 is TGTGCCAGCAGCCAAAAAGCGGGGGGGCCGTACGAGCAGTACTTC. It translates to CASSQKAGGPYEQYF. V is TRBV7-2 and J is TRBJ2-7; 10 bases are shared with TRBD2. The V and J ends lost 5 bases and 4 bases, in that order; junction bases with no gene match: 8. The CDR3 covers 15 residues. From germline, CDR1 is SGHTA and CDR2 FQGNSA.

This clone appeared a few times. The rearrangement links TRBV19 to TRBJ2-1, with TRBD2 matching over 9 bases. Germline CDR1 is LNHDA and CDR2 is SQIVND (reference sequence). The length of the CDR3 is 15 residues. Trimming at V came to 1 base and at J to 10 bases, leaving 8 bases not matched to a gene. CDR3: CASSIATSGSEEQFF. The DNA for the CDR3 is TGTGCCAGTAGTATAGCGACTAGCGGTTCGGAGGAGCAGTTCTTC.